Listed below are T cell receptor beta chains from one sample, sequenced in a study of identical twins. TCRdb fed the 5' RACE reads into MiXCR, producing one record per CDR3 protein. The repertoire has 1.5 million to 2 million distinct CDR3 sequences, 32% of them found once; the top ten carry around 0.3%. Sequenced: cord blood. These receptors all stem from a newborn girl in good health. The CDR3 runs from the conserved cysteine through the conserved F or W.

cdr3_length j_call v_call cdr3_aa
10 TRBJ2-1 TRBV20-1 CSAHYNDRFF
20 TRBJ2-3 TRBV12-3/TRBV12-4 CASSRRARGLLRISTDTQYF
17 TRBJ2-3 TRBV20-1 CSAQGWAKGNLADTQYF
17 TRBJ2-7 TRBV28 CASSSKAGGLDSYEQYF
13 TRBJ2-3 TRBV6-1 CASSETGEDTQYF
14 TRBJ2-7 TRBV5-1 CASSSTGRRYEQYF
13 TRBJ1-1 TRBV29-1 CSGGRDRNTEAFF
16 TRBJ1-5 TRBV27 CASSLWGTGGNQPQHF
13 TRBJ2-3 TRBV7-9 CASSTPLAGAKYF
15 TRBJ2-1 TRBV7-2 CASSFGASGYNEQFF
14 TRBJ2-3 TRBV2 CASSAVTRSDTQYF
15 TRBJ2-7 TRBV12-3/TRBV12-4 CASSLSPTGGYEQYF
14 TRBJ1-1 TRBV20-1 CSASRGRLNTEAFF
14 TRBJ1-4 TRBV6-6 CASSFAGGGEKLFF
15 . TRBV5-6 CASSFRDYPYNEQYF